This T cell receptor (beta chain) came from a study of T-cell reconstitution after alpha-beta-depleted transplantation in children (dated by TCRdb to 2016 to 2017). Regarding the complete study: The study quantitatively tracked T-cell immune reconstitution after TCRalphabeta/CD19-depleted allogeneic hematopoietic cell transplantation in children using TCR repertoire profiling. Findings and caveats that apply to the study as a whole: The apparently early recovery of alphabetaT-cell counts about two months after transplant reportedly depended on only several hundred rapidly expanded clones that came from non-depleted graft cells. Over subsequent months, a decline in hyperexpanded clone frequencies was noted, and after one year, T-cell counts and TCRbeta diversity were mostly ascribed to newly produced T cells. In some patients, the high TCRbeta diversity seen at day 60 was put down to recipient T cells and intrathymic progenitors that had survived conditioning.

This specimen's treatment or condition label, per the study, means: allogeneic hematopoietic cell transplantation with graft depleted of TCRalphabeta T cells and CD19 B cells. The transplant recipients were children given TCRalphabeta/CD19-depleted allogeneic hematopoietic cell grafts. A note on this clonotype: It lacks a known antigen. The input lacks base qualities; no much larger clone sits a single base away.

Receptors were amplified or captured by PCR. Sequencing took place on an Illumina HiSeq 2500. TCR libraries were prepared with molecular barcoding, using unique molecular identifiers to normalize TCRbeta repertoire quantification. The raw public data were reprocessed by TCRdb itself: fastp quality trimming at Q25, MiXCR clonotype calling, in-frame beta chains only. Each CDR3 protein appears once, grouped with its most common genes and DNA. The sample has 450,000 to 700,000 distinct CDR3 sequences on record, approximately 30% of them singletons. The top ten clones comprise approximately 39% of the sample. The CDR3 starts with the cysteine, ends with the phenylalanine, and has 15 residues. Left in the record is the CDR3 DNA by itself, 45 bases read in frame from the first base. V is pruned by 5 bases and J by 4 bases, leaving 7 bases of the junction without a gene match. The germline V gene specifies SGHRS as CDR1 and YFSETQ as CDR2.

This chain is built from TRBV5-1 and TRBJ1-2, with TRBD1 matching 11 junction bases. The sequence was collected from a boy younger than two with Wiskott-Aldrich syndrome, due to receive a stem cell transplant. Specimen: PBMCs, collected before TCRalphabeta/CD19-depleted stem cell transplant. The nucleotide sequence reads TGCGCCAGCAGACCCGACGGACAGGGGGCCTATGGCTACACCTTC. Translated, this gives CASRPDGQGAYGYTF. The CDR3 plus the reference TRBV5-1 and TRBJ1-2 genes for the other parts give the full variable domain: KAGVTQTPRYLIKTRGQQVTLSCSPISGHRSVSWYQQTPGQGLQFLFEYFSETQRNKGNFPGRFSGRQFSNSRSEMNVSTLELGDSALYLCASRPDGQGAYGYTFGSGTRLTVV.